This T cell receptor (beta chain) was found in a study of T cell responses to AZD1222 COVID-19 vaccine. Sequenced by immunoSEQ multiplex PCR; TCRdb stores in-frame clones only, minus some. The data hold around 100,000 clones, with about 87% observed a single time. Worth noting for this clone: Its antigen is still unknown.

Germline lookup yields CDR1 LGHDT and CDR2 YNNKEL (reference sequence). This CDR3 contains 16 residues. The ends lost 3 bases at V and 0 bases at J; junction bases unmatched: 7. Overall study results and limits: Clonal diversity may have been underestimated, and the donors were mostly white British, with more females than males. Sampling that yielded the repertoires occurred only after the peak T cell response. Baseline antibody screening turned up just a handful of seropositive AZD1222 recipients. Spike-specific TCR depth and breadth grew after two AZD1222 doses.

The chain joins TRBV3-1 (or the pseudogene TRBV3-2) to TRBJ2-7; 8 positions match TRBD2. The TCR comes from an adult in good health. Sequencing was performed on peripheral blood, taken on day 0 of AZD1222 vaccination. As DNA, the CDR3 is TGTGCCAGCAGCCACTCAAGCGGGAGTAACTCCTACGAGCAGTACTTC. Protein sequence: CASSHSSGSNSYEQYF.